This T cell receptor beta chain was recorded in a study of blood T cell repertoires in COVID-19. In terms of age and location, participants ranged from about 18 to 100 years and lived in roughly 22 US areas. This CDR3 has 15 residues. CDR1 is GTSNPN and CDR2 is SVGIG in the germline V gene (reference sequence). Trimming left V 1 base short and J 0 bases short, with 9 bases between. The repertoire was sequenced with immunoSEQ multiplex PCR; TCRdb's copy has only in-frame clones and lacks some. The sample holds roughly 150,000 clones; roughly 78% are singletons and the top ten take more than 5%. This clone was detected only a few times.

This clonotype was sampled from a woman between 50 and 59 years old who had recovered from COVID-19. The V and J genes are TRBV30 and TRBJ1-4; tentatively, D is TRBD1 (5 bases). The material sequenced was PBMCs or T cells enriched from blood (not recorded which). The CDR3 DNA follows: TGTGCCTGGAGTGGGGGGGGTGCAACTAATGAAAAACTGTTTTTT. This codes for CAWSGGGATNEKLFF.